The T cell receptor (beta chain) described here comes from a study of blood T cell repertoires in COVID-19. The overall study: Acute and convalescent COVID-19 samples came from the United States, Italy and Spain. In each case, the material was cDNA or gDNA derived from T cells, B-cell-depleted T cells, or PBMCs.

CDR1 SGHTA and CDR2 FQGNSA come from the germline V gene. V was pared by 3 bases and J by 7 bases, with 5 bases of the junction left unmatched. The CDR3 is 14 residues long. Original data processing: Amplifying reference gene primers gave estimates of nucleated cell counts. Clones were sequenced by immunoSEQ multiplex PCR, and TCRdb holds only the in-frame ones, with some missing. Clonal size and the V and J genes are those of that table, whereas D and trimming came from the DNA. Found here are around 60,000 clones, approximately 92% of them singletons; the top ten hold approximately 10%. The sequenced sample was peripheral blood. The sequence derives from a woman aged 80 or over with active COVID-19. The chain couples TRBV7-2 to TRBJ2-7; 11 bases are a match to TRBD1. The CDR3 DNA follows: TGTGCCAGCAGCTTTGGACAGGGGGCGAGGGAGCAGTACTTC. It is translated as CASSFGQGAREQYF.